This T cell receptor beta chain is drawn from a study of beta chain features in type 1 diabetes. Study-wide results and caveats: Shortening that was moderate but significant affected the TCRB CDR3s of Type 1 diabetes patients in all four CD4+ subsets.

This clone was counted between two and nine times. Antigen: not known. There are 14 residues in the CDR3. Germline CDR1 and CDR2: GTSNPN and SVGIG (reference sequence). Losses at the gene ends were 3 bases for V and 9 bases for J; bases not matched to a gene: 10. Isolated RNA was reverse transcribed in full, so expressed TCRB transcripts were sequenced. Sequencing used immunoSEQ multiplex PCR; TCRdb keeps in-frame clones, though not all of them. The sample has approximately 270,000 clones; roughly an eighth are singletons. The sequencing input was naive CD4+ T cells from blood. The V gene is TRBV30, the J gene TRBJ2-1; 8 bases agree with TRBD2. The TCR originated in a man younger than 40 with type 1 diabetes. The CDR3 region has the DNA TGTGCCTGGAGAGGGCGGGAGGCCGTACGTGAGCAGTTCTTC. Translating gives CAWRGREAVREQFF.